This is a list of T cell receptor beta chains from one sample in a study of T-cell reconstitution after alpha-beta-depleted transplantation in children. MiXCR was run by TCRdb on the PCR reads, yielding one entry per CDR3 protein. This repertoire shows 480,000 or so distinct CDR3 sequences, 10% found once; its top ten account for about 2.1%. This material consisted of PBMCs, taken before TCRalphabeta/CD19-depleted stem cell transplant. These receptor sequences come from a child under 10 years old with inherited bone marrow failure, due to receive a stem cell transplant. Both conserved end residues are trimmed from each CDR3. Fields, in order: clone size, CDR3 length, V gene, CDR3 protein. Clone size is shown for a subset of rows, as once, few, many or a class of expanded clone.

clone_size: few
cdr3_length: 15
v_call: TRBV7-2
cdr3_aa: ASSLQPGGPVAYEQY

clone_size: many
cdr3_length: 12
v_call: TRBV7-2
cdr3_aa: ASSLGAGIGEQF

clone_size: many
cdr3_length: 10
v_call: TRBV3-1
cdr3_aa: ASPSPGGTQY

clone_size: -
cdr3_length: 14
v_call: TRBV9
cdr3_aa: ASSGGLAGGHGELF

clone_size: few
cdr3_length: 11
v_call: TRBV21-1
cdr3_aa: ASSKSLFREQF

clone_size: many
cdr3_length: 12
v_call: TRBV29-1
cdr3_aa: SVDRGFSYNEQF

clone_size: many
cdr3_length: 16
v_call: TRBV4-3
cdr3_aa: ASSQDFAADRGTGELF

clone_size: few
cdr3_length: 15
v_call: TRBV19
cdr3_aa: ASSLHLGLAVHNEQF

clone_size: many
cdr3_length: 12
v_call: TRBV5-1
cdr3_aa: ASSFASGRGEQF

clone_size: many
cdr3_length: 11
v_call: TRBV20-1
cdr3_aa: SAIPLGGNEQF

clone_size: many
cdr3_length: 13
v_call: TRBV9
cdr3_aa: ASSTQGARADTQY

clone_size: few
cdr3_length: 15
v_call: TRBV12-3/TRBV12-4
cdr3_aa: ASRSGTREALSYEQY

clone_size: many
cdr3_length: 11
v_call: TRBV20-1
cdr3_aa: SARLRGMPEAF

clone_size: many
cdr3_length: 16
v_call: TRBV28
cdr3_aa: ASITRKTSSPTYNEQF

clone_size: many
cdr3_length: 12
v_call: TRBV5-1
cdr3_aa: ASSLAGQGYEQY

clone_size: many
cdr3_length: 11
v_call: TRBV24-1
cdr3_aa: ATSDGGQGDAF

clone_size: many
cdr3_length: 13
v_call: TRBV9
cdr3_aa: ASSVNYLSYNEQF

clone_size: many
cdr3_length: 12
v_call: TRBV27
cdr3_aa: ASSNRGAYYEQY

clone_size: many
cdr3_length: 16
v_call: TRBV4-3
cdr3_aa: ASSQDGASGRILGELF

clone_size: many
cdr3_length: 13
v_call: TRBV7-9
cdr3_aa: ASSLWSGFTDTQY

clone_size: many
cdr3_length: 11
v_call: TRBV4-3
cdr3_aa: ASSQDGEETQY

clone_size: -
cdr3_length: 11
v_call: TRBV12-3/TRBV12-4
cdr3_aa: ASNPDLYNEQF

clone_size: many
cdr3_length: 11
v_call: TRBV12-3/TRBV12-4
cdr3_aa: ASSLGLTGELF

clone_size: many
cdr3_length: 13
v_call: TRBV5-4
cdr3_aa: ASSSHDADNEKLF

clone_size: many
cdr3_length: 11
v_call: TRBV20-1
cdr3_aa: SAKGGRDTEAF

clone_size: many
cdr3_length: 13
v_call: TRBV4-3
cdr3_aa: ASSQAPRASYEQY

clone_size: many
cdr3_length: 12
v_call: TRBV5-5
cdr3_aa: ASSFSGERAEAF

clone_size: many
cdr3_length: 13
v_call: TRBV5-5
cdr3_aa: ASRLRLAGHNEQF